The entry that follows covers one T cell receptor (beta chain) sequence. The clone's antigen remains unknown. Base qualities are not recorded, but no much larger clone differs from it by a single base. TCR beta CDR3 regions were amplified from RNA transcripts. A first-round RT-PCR of the TCR CDR3 used the HTBI primer set with the Qiagen OneStep RT-PCR kit. The libraries were constructed in a second round of multiplex PCR and then size-selected and purified. Sequencing of the libraries was done on an Illumina HiSeq2000 using paired-end 100 bp reads. Regarding the original processing steps: SOAPnuke was used to process the raw data, throwing out any read that contained adapters or uncalled bases, had a mean Phred below 15, or lacked an exact constant-primer or identifier match. COPE v1.2.5 was used to merge high-quality paired reads, and clonotypes were defined as unique nucleotide sequences. MiTCR v1.1 was used to align clonotypes to the IMGT TRBV, TRBD and TRBJ reference segments. Analysis was restricted to V-J combinations with a frequency above 0.0001, which covered 99% to 99.2% of repertoires. The TCS score was defined as the ratio of F50 (clonal expansion) to E x V (chaos), calculated using BLOSUM62-based TCRdist between CDR3 peptides within each V-J. Welch's t-statistics and random forest reduced 500 to 550 V-J features to about 13, which were used in a naive Bayes classifier (R e1071). In TCRdb, the public reads were trimmed at Q25 with fastp and aligned with MiXCR, with productive beta chains retained. Every distinct CDR3 protein forms one entry, paired with its most common genes and DNA. These V and J calls originate from TCRdb's pipeline instead of the authors' own analysis. For this sample the table gives around 600,000 distinct CDR3 sequences, of which approximately 14% were detected only once. Clones ranked in the top ten supply about 6.6% of the sample.

Germline trimming: 4 bases from V, 6 bases from J; junction bases outside gene matches: 8. The germline V gene yields SGHTA for CDR1 and FQGNSA for CDR2. Spanning cysteine to phenylalanine, the CDR3 consists of 15 amino acids. CDR3 DNA only is kept here, 45 bases in frame from base 1. These data originate in a study of T cells in Graves' hyperthyroidism and ophthalmopathy (dated by TCRdb to between 2018 and 2021). Looking at the study overall: Peripheral blood samples were taken at initial diagnosis, before any treatment was given. TCR V-J signatures able to tell the groups apart were searched for in a discovery cohort of 90 to 100 patients, of whom more than 40 had Graves' ophthalmopathy and around 56 had stable Graves' hyperthyroidism. Prospective prediction of ophthalmopathy was tested in an independent validation cohort consisting of roughly 20 hyperthyroidism patients and 15 to 17 patients who later progressed to ophthalmopathy. The roughly 100 discovery patients were divided at random into training and test sets in a 7:3 ratio. Thyroid tissue and blood T-cell repertoires from more than 5 Graves' hyperthyroidism patients were also compared in the study. After sampling, hyperthyroidism patients received methimazole starting at 30 mg daily, and ophthalmopathy patients received high-dose intravenous methylprednisolone. The paper describes TCR Vbeta CDR3 sequencing of 135 peripheral blood samples, made up of about 41 ophthalmopathy patients, around 78 hyperthyroidism patients and 17 progressor patients.

Ophthalmopathy patients had moderately to severely active disease, with a Clinical Activity Score of 3 or more, a NOSPECS grade of 4 or more, and a disease duration of less than 3 months. Exclusion was applied to patients with uncontrolled infections, other autoimmune diseases, pregnancy or lactation. Diagnoses were based on clinical symptoms, serum thyroxine and TRAb, thyroid ultrasound and orbital computed tomography. Ficoll-Paque density gradient centrifugation was used to isolate PBMCs from 8 to 10 ml of fresh peripheral blood. Total RNA was extracted with Trizol reagent, and quality was checked on an Agilent 2100 Bioanalyzer. What the study reported, not specific to this receptor: In validation, the model predicted progression to ophthalmopathy with around 71% sensitivity and approximately 78% specificity, a median of approximately 6.7 months before onset. Blood samples also contained most of the expanded thyroid clonotypes (frequency above 0.001), which suggests that blood repertoires may reflect thyroid immune responses. A 13 V-J signature model separated ophthalmopathy from stable hyperthyroidism, with about 90% sensitivity and 81.08% specificity in cross-validation and 80%/75% in testing. Sample size was not statistically predetermined, and investigators were not blinded to group allocation.

The sequenced sample was blood. The receptor chain draws on TRBV7-2 and TRBJ2-7; 11 of the junction bases match TRBD1. The TCR comes from a woman between 18 and 30 years old with Graves' ophthalmopathy. The nucleotide sequence reads as follows: TGTGCCAGCAGCTCACAGGGACAGGGGGTTTTCGAGCAGTACTTC. Translated, it reads CASSSQGQGVFEQYF.